This T cell receptor beta chain comes out of a study of T cell responses to AZD1222 COVID-19 vaccine. Study conclusions and caveats: Elevations in Spike-specific TCR breadth and depth followed administration of two AZD1222 doses. The donors showed a predominance of white British ancestry and of females, with possible underestimation of clonal diversity.

TCRdb's table, derived via immunoSEQ multiplex PCR, lists solely in-frame clones and lacks some. The sample contains about 150,000 clones, about 87% of which appear only once. About this clone: Its antigen is unknown.

The CDR3 length is 17 residues. The germline V and J ends were trimmed by 4 bases and 4 bases, with 21 bases remaining between them. Germline V gene lookup returns CDR1 SGHTA and CDR2 FQGNSA. This chain links TRBV7-2 with TRBJ2-3; D may be TRBD2 (7 bases). The clonotype comes from an adult in good health. Sequenced here: peripheral blood, sampled on day 0 of AZD1222 vaccination. The CDR3 nucleotides are TGTGCCAGCAGCTCCCGGGCAGGAGGGGGGGCAGCAGATACGCAGTATTTT. It yields the protein CASSSRAGGGAADTQYF.